This paragraph reports one T cell receptor (beta chain). This sample was included in a study of blood T cell repertoires in COVID-19. The table came from immunoSEQ multiplex PCR; TCRdb's copy has only in-frame clones and leaves some out. The sample yields over 120,000 clones, approximately 80% seen once. There are 14 residues in the CDR3. V was clipped by 1 base and J by 9 bases; unmatched bases: 5. Germline CDR1 and CDR2: SGHTA and FQGNSA. This chain connects TRBV7-2 to TRBJ2-3, with 9 bases matching TRBD2. The TCR was taken from a woman aged 55-69 years with acute or convalescent COVID-19. Sequencing input: peripheral blood. In DNA form, the CDR3 reads TGTGCCAGCAGCTTAGAGGTAGCGGGAGTCACGCAGTATTTT. Its protein product is CASSLEVAGVTQYF.